This entry describes one TCR beta chain. Generated by immunoSEQ multiplex PCR, the TCRdb table keeps only in-frame clones and is missing some. The profile shows about 2,200,000 clones, roughly 91% of them singletons. These data belong to a study of shared clonotypes between healthy human individuals. CD45RO-negative, CCR7-selected cells formed the naive CD8 fraction, which excluded terminally differentiated effector memory CD45RA+ cells. Germline V gives CDR1 LNHDA, CDR2 SQIVND (reference sequence). Trimming at V came to 6 bases and at J to 5 bases, leaving 12 bases not matched to a gene. CDR3 length: 16 amino acids.

The receptor was isolated from a man younger than 35 in good health. Some clones in this sample may be carry-over from other donors' samples. The sample was naive CD8+ T cells from PBMCs. J is TRBJ2-3 and V is TRBV19; 9 nucleotides align to TRBD2. This CDR3 is CASSPTSGRWGDTQYF. In nucleotides, the CDR3 is TGTGCCAGTAGCCCGACTAGCGGAAGATGGGGAGATACGCAGTATTTT.